This T cell receptor (beta chain) appears in the sequencing data of a study of blood T cell repertoires in COVID-19. The overall study: The study drew acute and convalescent COVID-19 samples from the United States, Italy and Spain. PBMCs, B-cell-depleted T cells, or T cells provided the cDNA or gDNA that made up the material.

In the source study's methods: Estimation of nucleated cell counts was performed using reference gene primer amplification. Profiling relied on immunoSEQ multiplex PCR, and the TCRdb table lists in-frame clones only, not all of them. V, J and clone size are those of that table, while D and trimming were read from the DNA. The data contain some 180,000 clones, around four fifths of them seen just once; the ten biggest clones take up about 8.8%. Seattle patients were enrolled while actively infected and followed longitudinally. This receptor was obtained from a woman aged 80 or over with COVID-19, enrolled during active disease. Input material: peripheral blood.

CDR3 in amino acids: CASNRVSNQPQHF. Written as DNA, the CDR3 is TGCGCCAGCAACCGGGTCAGCAATCAGCCCCAGCATTTT. This rearrangement joins TRBV10-2 to TRBJ1-5; D not certain. This CDR3 comprises 13 residues. Trimming stripped 7 bases from V and 1 base from J, with 8 bases between. The germline gives CDR1 WSHSY, CDR2 SAAADI.